This entry is about one TCR beta chain. As yet, its antigen is unknown. This specimen belongs to a study of cytomegalovirus exposure and HLA in healthy donors. About the study: The 130 or so validation repertoires and the 666 first-cohort repertoires shared a platform, a later analysis reported. General study results and limits: The tendency of first-cohort TCR clusters to co-occur in the 110 or so validation repertoires emerged from a later analysis.

Some clones are missing from TCRdb's copy, which holds only in-frame ones; the method was immunoSEQ multiplex PCR. Of 130,000 to 150,000 clones listed, about 91% are singletons. CDR3 length equals 16 residues. V lost 5 bases and J 0 bases, leaving 16 bases between the germline ends. From germline, CDR1 is LGHNA and CDR2 YSLEER. What was sequenced was PBMCs. V is TRBV4-3 and J is TRBJ2-5; maybe TRBD2 (6 bases). The sequence came from a woman aged 18-35 years in good health and CMV-seropositive. The CDR3, as DNA: TGCGCCAGCAGCAGATCCCTCGGGACTCACCAAGAGACCCAGTACTTC. Protein product: CASSRSLGTHQETQYF.